Presented here are 27 T cell receptor beta chains from one specimen sequenced in a study of blood T cell repertoires in COVID-19 (dated by TCRdb to the early 2020s). Receptors were amplified or captured by the immunoSEQ multiplex PCR assay. TCRdb's version of the immuneACCESS table is confined to in-frame rearrangements and falls short of the full clone set. An unresolved V gene accounts for under half of the shortfall where checked; the remainder is of unknown origin. The sample profile shows roughly 50,000 clones; approximately 90% of them were found once. The ten largest clones capture 7.5% to 9.5% of the sample. The sample consisted of peripheral blood. The receptors come from a woman between 40 and 50 years old with active COVID-19.

The chain recombines TRBV19 with TRBJ1-5, with D unclear. Germline assignment: CDR1 LNHDA and CDR2 SQIVND (reference sequence). The CDR3 has 13 amino acids. V lost 3 bases and J lost 9, with 12 bases in between. The DNA of the CDR3 is TGTGCCAGTAGTATTGGCTACAGAAGGCCCCAGCATTTT. Its translation is CASSIGYRRPQHF. The full variable domain, its missing parts supplied by reference TRBV19 and TRBJ1-5, is DGGITQSPKYLFRKEGQNVTLSCEQNLNHDAMYWYRQDPGQGLRLIYYSQIVNDFQKGDIAEGYSVSREKKESFPLTVTSAQKNPTAFYLCASSIGYRRPQHFGDGTRLSIL.

V and J are TRBV19 and TRBJ1-2, with no clear D. Trimming shortened V by 6 bases and J by 13 bases, and 24 bases separated the two germline ends. This CDR3 contains 14 residues. Germline lookup yields CDR1 LNHDA and CDR2 SQIVND (reference sequence). The CDR3 nucleotides read TGTGCCAGTAGCCCCGGGTCCACTAGAAGGTTCTCCACCTTC. It codes for CASSPGSTRRFSTF.

The chain combines TRBV20-1 with TRBJ2-1, with TRBD2 matching 8 bases. Germline lookup yields CDR1 DFQATT and CDR2 SNEGSKA (reference sequence). The CDR3 runs to 15 residues. With 3 bases clipped from V and 4 bases from J, the junction kept 8 bases outside the gene matches. The CDR3 region has the DNA TGCAGTGCTAGTACTCCTAGCGGGTTGTACAATGAGCAGTTCTTC. Amino acid sequence: CSASTPSGLYNEQFF.

CDR3 DNA sequence: TGTGCCAGCAGCTTAGCTTCAGGGGCAGGCTATGGCTACACCTTC. This encodes CASSLASGAGYGYTF. The V call is TRBV11-3, the J call TRBJ1-2, with TRBD1 as a possible D gene (6 bases). The V and J ends lost 1 base and 4 bases respectively, with 13 bases between them. Germline V lookup: CDR1 SGHNT, CDR2 YENEEA. This CDR3 has 15 residues.

J is TRBJ1-2 and V is TRBV30; D possibly corresponds to TRBD1 (5 bases). The V end was cut by 4 bases, the J end by 8 bases, with 20 bases between. There are 14 residues in the CDR3. Germline values: CDR1 GTSNPN, CDR2 SVGIG (reference sequence). The CDR3 is CAWKARSGADGYTF. DNA of the CDR3: TGTGCCTGGAAGGCTAGGAGCGGGGCTGACGGCTACACCTTC.

The CDR3 nucleotides read TGTGCCAGCAGCTTCGGGACAGGGAGGGCCGTGAGAACTGAAGCTTTCTTT. This translates into CASSFGTGRAVRTEAFF. V is TRBV13 and J is TRBJ1-1; 9 positions match TRBD1. CDR3 length: 17 amino acids. J lost 5 bases, V lost 3 bases, and 13 bases had no gene match. The germline gives CDR1 PRHDT, CDR2 FYEKMQ (reference sequence).

The J gene is TRBJ2-1, the V gene TRBV2, with TRBD2 as a possible D gene (5 bases). Per germline, CDR1 SNHLY and CDR2 FYNNEI. V was pared by 4 bases and J by 13 bases, with 17 bases between. This CDR3 spans 13 amino acids. The DNA of the CDR3 is TGTGCCAGCAGTGTTAATAGTGCTAGCACTCAGTTCTTC. It translates to CASSVNSASTQFF.

The chain carries TRBV7-2 and TRBJ2-3, with TRBD2 identical over 9 bases. CDR1 SGHTA and CDR2 FQGNSA come from the germline V gene. The CDR3 is 15 residues long. Trimming at V came to 4 bases and at J to 6 bases, leaving 8 bases not matched to a gene. The CDR3 DNA reads as TGTGCCAGCAGCTACCAGGCGGGGGGGCGGGATACGCAGTATTTT. Its translation is CASSYQAGGRDTQYF.

V is TRBV2 and J is TRBJ1-2; a weak D match, TRBD1 (5 bases). CDR1 and CDR2 (germline): SNHLY, FYNNEI. V dropped 7 bases and J dropped 6 bases, with 18 bases sitting between them. The CDR3 sequence is 14 residues long. Written as DNA, the CDR3 is TGTGCCAGCAATGAGGTTGGGCAGACAGATGGCTACACCTTC. As protein: CASNEVGQTDGYTF.

This chain uses TRBV4-2 with TRBJ2-1, with D possibly TRBD1 on 6 matching bases. V was cut by 1 base and J by 5 bases, with 15 bases left in between. The germline gives CDR1 LGHNA, CDR2 YNFKEQ. This CDR3 has 16 residues. This CDR3 reads CASSQVLSRGNNEQFF. The DNA for the CDR3 is TGTGCCAGCAGCCAAGTGTTGTCCAGGGGAAACAATGAGCAGTTCTTC.

This clone has only one observation. The V call is TRBV7-2, the J call TRBJ1-2, with D uncertain. Germline lookup yields CDR1 SGHTA and CDR2 FQGNSA. This CDR3 comprises 16 residues. V dropped 0 bases and J dropped 4 bases, with 15 bases sitting between them. CDR3 in DNA: TGTGCCAGCAGCTTAGCAACCGAGGCGGCAGTCTATGGCTACACCTTC. It translates to CASSLATEAAVYGYTF.

CDR3 sequence reads: CASSSQRHNSLYNEQFF. The CDR3 DNA reads TGTGCCAGCAGCTCCCAACGCCATAATAGTCTCTACAATGAGCAGTTCTTC. The chain carries TRBV7-9 and TRBJ2-1, with no clear D. From germline, CDR1 is SEHNR and CDR2 FQNEAQ (reference sequence). CDR3 length: 17 residues. V lost 4 bases and J 3 bases, leaving 19 bases between the germline ends. Full variable domain (missing parts from reference TRBV7-9 and TRBJ2-1): DTGVSQNPRHKITKRGQNVTFRCDPISEHNRLYWYRQTLGQGPEFLTYFQNEAQLEKSRLLSDRFSAERPKGSFSTLEIQRTEQGDSAMYLCASSSQRHNSLYNEQFFGPGTRLTVL.

Note on this clone: One end of the junction fails to match germline, which may point to a read error. The chain couples TRBV7-2 to TRBJ2-4; 8 nucleotides agree with TRBD2. The CDR3 consists of 14 residues. CDR1 and CDR2 from the germline V gene are SGHTA and FQGNSA. This CDR3 is CASSPGGFTGTRSF. As DNA, the CDR3 is TGTGCCAGCAGCCCGGGAGGGTTCACCGGGACTAGATCTTTC.

The CDR3 reads CASSLRPSGGFNEQFF. CDR3 coding DNA: TGTGCCAGCAGCTTACGTCCTAGCGGGGGGTTCAATGAGCAGTTCTTC. The chain is built from TRBV7-9 and TRBJ2-1, with TRBD2 matching over 11 bases. The junction had 6 bases not matched to a gene; V was cut back by 2 bases and J by 6 bases. Germline V CDR1 and CDR2: SEHNR, FQNEAQ (reference sequence). The CDR3 has 16 residues.

The chain is built from TRBV3-1 (or the pseudogene TRBV3-2) and TRBJ2-7; D may be TRBD1 (5 bases). Germline V gene lookup returns CDR1 LGHDT and CDR2 YNNKEL (reference sequence). The V end was cut by 0 bases, the J end by 9 bases, with 12 bases between. The CDR3 spans 13 residues. CDR3 residues: CASSQDADIGQYF. The CDR3, as DNA: TGTGCCAGCAGCCAAGATGCGGACATTGGGCAGTACTTC.

The chain uses TRBV28 and TRBJ1-2, with 8 nucleotides matching TRBD1. V trimming: 6 bases; J trimming: 4 bases; junction bases outside the gene matches: 1. The V gene's germline CDR1 is MDHEN and CDR2 SYDVKM. This CDR3 contains 12 residues. The CDR3, as DNA: TGTGCCAGCAGCACAGGGGGCTATGGCTACACCTTC. As protein: CASSTGGYGYTF.

The rearrangement links TRBV9 to TRBJ2-3; TRBD2 aligns across 10 bases. The CDR3 sequence is 19 residues long. With 0 bases clipped from V and 5 bases from J, the junction kept 15 bases outside the gene matches. CDR1 SGDLS and CDR2 YYNGEE come from the germline V gene. The CDR3 protein is CASSVADLFGAGGQDTQYF. DNA for the CDR3: TGTGCCAGCAGCGTAGCCGACCTTTTCGGAGCGGGGGGGCAAGATACGCAGTATTTT.

The chain carries TRBV12-3 or TRBV12-4 and TRBJ1-2; possibly TRBD1 for D (5 bases). CDR3 length equals 13 residues. With 6 bases removed from V and 4 bases from J, the gap between germline ends came to 12 bases. The CDR3 region has the DNA TGTGCCAGCAGGCTCGCGGGGGGCTATGGCTACACCTTC. Encoded protein: CASRLAGGYGYTF.

The V gene is TRBV10-2, the J gene TRBJ1-6; 7 bases map to TRBD1. CDR1 is WSHSY, CDR2 SAAADI, per germline. J lost 4 bases, V lost 6 bases, and 9 bases had no gene match. The CDR3 has 16 amino acids. The CDR3 bases are TGCGCCAGCAGGGTGGCCGGGGACAGTTATAATTCACCCCTCCACTTT. This encodes CASRVAGDSYNSPLHF.

CDR3 DNA sequence: TGTGCCAGCAGCCAAGATCAGGCAACCTTCTATGGCTACACCTTC. It yields the protein CASSQDQATFYGYTF. This chain links TRBV3-1 (or the pseudogene TRBV3-2) with TRBJ1-2; D remains ambiguous. Trimming took 0 bases from V and 4 from J, leaving 12 bases between them. The CDR3 runs to 15 residues. Germline-derived CDR1 and CDR2 are LGHDT and YNNKEL (reference sequence).

This chain uses TRBV11-3 with TRBJ1-2; 8 bases fit TRBD1. The CDR3 contains 14 residues. Germline V CDR1 and CDR2: SGHNT, YENEEA. Trimming took 4 bases from V and 2 from J; bases not matched to a gene: 3. The CDR3 DNA reads as TGTGCCAGCAGCTCAGGACAGGGAAACTATGGCTACACCTTC. Its translation: CASSSGQGNYGYTF. Complete variable domain (other parts from reference TRBV11-3 and TRBJ1-2): EAGVVQSPRYKIIEKKQPVAFWCNPISGHNTLYWYLQNLGQGPELLIRYENEEAVDDSQLPKDRFSAERLKGVDSTLKIQPAELGDSAVYLCASSSGQGNYGYTFGSGTRLTVV.

CDR3 sequence reads: CASSLGQEINYGYTF. The CDR3 DNA is TGTGCCAGCAGCTTGGGACAGGAGATAAACTATGGCTACACCTTC. The V and J genes are TRBV5-4 and TRBJ1-2; a weak D match, TRBD1 (6 bases). The CDR3 loop spans 15 amino acids. Germline CDR1 is SGHNT and CDR2 is YYREEE (reference sequence). Trimming cost V 0 bases and J 2 bases, with 11 bases left between them. The whole variable domain, remainder taken from reference TRBV5-4 and TRBJ1-2, is ETGVTQSPTHLIKTRGQQVTLRCSSQSGHNTVSWYQQALGQGPQFIFQYYREEENGRGNFPPRFSGLQFPNYSSELNVNALELDDSALYLCASSLGQEINYGYTFGSGTRLTVV.

The genes are TRBV20-1 and TRBJ2-3; possibly TRBD2 for D (6 bases). Trimming took off 3 bases at V and 1 base at J, with 11 bases between the two ends. The CDR3 contains 14 residues. Looked up from germline, CDR1 is DFQATT and CDR2 is SNEGSKA (reference sequence). In nucleotides, the CDR3 is TGCAGTGCTAGTGACGGGGGACGCACAGATACGCAGTATTTT. Amino acid sequence: CSASDGGRTDTQYF.

The chain employs TRBV7-2 and TRBJ1-2; D gene ambiguous. Germline V gene data show CDR1 as SGHTA and CDR2 as FQGNSA. V lost 4 bases, J lost 8 bases, and 14 bases lay in between. The CDR3 is 13 amino acids. The CDR3 coding sequence is TGTGCCAGCAGCTCGAAAGGGTCGGGAGGCTACACCTTC. Protein product: CASSSKGSGGYTF.

The chain combines TRBV19 with TRBJ2-1, with TRBD2 matching 7 bases. J lost 5 bases, V lost 4 bases, and 8 bases had no gene match. The CDR3 loop spans 15 amino acids. Germline CDR1 is LNHDA and CDR2 is SQIVND (reference sequence). CDR3 sequence reads: CASSTTAGDHNEQFF. The CDR3 region has the DNA TGTGCCAGTAGTACCACGGCGGGGGATCACAATGAGCAGTTCTTC. Supplemented by reference TRBV19 and TRBJ2-1, the full variable domain reads DGGITQSPKYLFRKEGQNVTLSCEQNLNHDAMYWYRQDPGQGLRLIYYSQIVNDFQKGDIAEGYSVSREKKESFPLTVTSAQKNPTAFYLCASSTTAGDHNEQFFGPGTRLTVL.

The chain recombines TRBV5-4 with TRBJ1-1; D uncertain. The CDR3 totals 12 residues. Germline-derived CDR1 and CDR2 are SGHNT and YYREEE (reference sequence). V gave up 2 bases and J gave up 0 bases, with 2 bases separating them. The CDR3 nucleotides read TGTGCCAGCAGCTTCATGAACACTGAAGCTTTCTTT. This sequence encodes CASSFMNTEAFF.

The chain combines TRBV5-1 with TRBJ1-1; 8 bases line up with TRBD1. This CDR3 comprises 16 residues. The germline CDR1 and CDR2 sequences are SGHRS and YFSETQ. With 0 bases clipped from V and 1 base from J, the junction kept 5 bases outside the gene matches. CDR3 protein: CASSLETGAGNTEAFF. The CDR3 DNA reads TGCGCCAGCAGCTTGGAGACAGGGGCGGGGAACACTGAAGCTTTCTTT.